This T cell receptor beta chain comes out of a study of long-term antiretroviral therapy in people with HIV. Survey-level immunoSEQ v3.0 assays were run. Sequencing targeted 40,000-50,000 T-cell genomes per sample. Sequencing was performed with immunoSEQ multiplex PCR; in TCRdb, only in-frame clones are kept and a portion is missing. The profile shows about 22,000 clones, approximately 91% of them singletons. No donor had fewer than one pre-ART PBMC sample or fewer than two post-ART PBMC samples. Samples held roughly 0.85-11 million cryopreserved PBMC before DNA extraction. CDR3 length equals 15 residues. Germline assignment: CDR1 MNHEY and CDR2 SMNVEV (reference sequence). Trimming took 0 bases from V and 9 from J, leaving 12 bases between them. Only one count was recorded for this clone.

The TCR originated in a man between 60 and 75 years old with HIV. Sequencing was performed on unsorted PBMCs, taken 0.6 years after starting antiretroviral therapy. V and J are TRBV27 and TRBJ1-6; D is unclear. The CDR3 reads CASSLSVQFGSPLHF. Written as DNA, the CDR3 is TGTGCCAGCAGTTTATCGGTCCAATTCGGTTCACCCCTCCACTTT.